A selection of T cell receptor beta chains follows, all from one sample in a study of blood T cell repertoires in COVID-19. Sequencing was performed with immunoSEQ multiplex PCR; in TCRdb, only in-frame clones are kept and a portion is missing. Of 350,000 to 400,000 clones in the sample, 91% were seen once. The material sequenced was PBMCs or T cells enriched from blood (not recorded which). These TCRs come from a woman aged 40 to 50 who had been exposed to COVID-19. The CDR3 runs from the conserved cysteine through the conserved F or W. Fields, in order: clone size, V gene, J gene, D gene, CDR3 protein, CDR3 DNA. The D gene is left open where the match is weak. Not all rows give a size; the values are once, few, many and, for expanded clones, a class.

clone size: -; V gene: TRBV10-3; J gene: TRBJ1-5; D gene: -; CDR3 protein: CAISAQGDQPQHF; CDR3 DNA: TGTGCCATCAGTGCACAGGGTGACCAGCCCCAGCATTTT
clone size: -; V gene: TRBV12-3/TRBV12-4; J gene: TRBJ1-5; D gene: -; CDR3 protein: CASRLPLQPQHF; CDR3 DNA: TGTGCCAGCAGATTACCTCTCCAGCCCCAGCATTTT
clone size: once; V gene: TRBV5-4; J gene: TRBJ1-6; D gene: -; CDR3 protein: CASSFSFQNSPLHF; CDR3 DNA: TGTGCCAGCAGCTTTTCCTTCCAGAATTCACCCCTCCACTTT
clone size: once; V gene: TRBV20-1; J gene: TRBJ1-1; D gene: -; CDR3 protein: CSASRGDGGTEAFF; CDR3 DNA: TGCAGTGCTAGTCGAGGGGATGGGGGGACTGAAGCTTTCTTT
clone size: -; V gene: TRBV19; J gene: TRBJ2-5; D gene: TRBD1; CDR3 protein: CASSIGDRIEETQYF; CDR3 DNA: TGTGCCAGTAGTATCGGGGACAGGATCGAGGAGACCCAGTACTTC
clone size: -; V gene: TRBV19; J gene: TRBJ2-1; D gene: TRBD2; CDR3 protein: CASSISGSSYNEQFF; CDR3 DNA: TGTGCCAGTAGTATTAGCGGGAGCTCCTACAATGAGCAGTTCTTC
clone size: -; V gene: TRBV5-1; J gene: TRBJ1-5; D gene: TRBD1; CDR3 protein: CASQSAGTGGISWSQPQHF; CDR3 DNA: TGCGCCAGCCAATCGGCCGGGACAGGGGGGATCAGTTGGAGTCAGCCCCAGCATTTT
clone size: -; V gene: TRBV24-1; J gene: TRBJ2-1; D gene: -; CDR3 protein: CATQGEDNEQFF; CDR3 DNA: TGTGCCACCCAGGGGGAGGACAATGAGCAGTTCTTC
clone size: -; V gene: TRBV2; J gene: TRBJ2-2; D gene: TRBD2; CDR3 protein: CASSEGLAGGPGTGELFF; CDR3 DNA: TGTGCCAGCAGTGAAGGACTAGCGGGAGGGCCTGGCACCGGGGAGCTGTTTTTT
clone size: -; V gene: TRBV15; J gene: TRBJ2-3; D gene: -; CDR3 protein: CATSRPPTDTQYF; CDR3 DNA: TGTGCCACCAGCAGACCCCCAACAGATACGCAGTATTTT
clone size: -; V gene: TRBV10-3; J gene: TRBJ2-1; D gene: TRBD2; CDR3 protein: CAISPYQRGSYNEQFF; CDR3 DNA: TGTGCCATCAGCCCTTATCAGCGGGGATCCTACAATGAGCAGTTCTTC
clone size: -; V gene: TRBV7-2; J gene: TRBJ2-7; D gene: -; CDR3 protein: CASSLNGAYEQYF; CDR3 DNA: TGTGCCAGCAGCTTAAACGGGGCCTACGAGCAGTACTTC
clone size: -; V gene: TRBV10-1; J gene: TRBJ2-1; D gene: TRBD2; CDR3 protein: CASSDSLAGGQNEQFF; CDR3 DNA: TGCGCCAGCAGTGACTCTCTAGCGGGGGGTCAAAATGAGCAGTTCTTC
clone size: few; V gene: TRBV27; J gene: TRBJ2-7; D gene: -; CDR3 protein: CASSRAAIYEQYF; CDR3 DNA: TGTGCCAGCAGCCGTGCCGCTATCTACGAGCAGTACTTC
clone size: -; V gene: TRBV28; J gene: TRBJ2-1; D gene: TRBD2; CDR3 protein: CASSLGTRQYNEQFF; CDR3 DNA: TGTGCCAGCAGCCTTGGGACTAGACAATACAATGAGCAGTTCTTC
clone size: -; V gene: TRBV7-9; J gene: TRBJ1-2; D gene: TRBD1; CDR3 protein: CASSLALNRGPSNYGYTF; CDR3 DNA: TGTGCCAGCAGCTTAGCGCTAAACAGGGGGCCTTCTAACTATGGCTACACCTTC
clone size: -; V gene: TRBV23-1; J gene: TRBJ2-1; D gene: -; CDR3 protein: CASSHSGLPFLYNEQFF; CDR3 DNA: TGCGCCAGCAGTCATTCGGGACTCCCTTTCCTCTACAATGAGCAGTTCTTC
clone size: -; V gene: TRBV3-1/TRBV3-2; J gene: TRBJ2-4; D gene: -; CDR3 protein: CASSQGGLSKNIQYF; CDR3 DNA: TGTGCCAGCAGCCAAGGTGGACTATCCAAAAACATTCAGTACTTC
clone size: -; V gene: TRBV5-1; J gene: TRBJ1-1; D gene: -; CDR3 protein: CASSSFGGVGNTEAFF; CDR3 DNA: TGCGCCAGCAGCTCCTTCGGGGGAGTGGGGAACACTGAAGCTTTCTTT
clone size: few; V gene: TRBV10-3; J gene: TRBJ1-2; D gene: TRBD1; CDR3 protein: CAISDWTGDYGYTF; CDR3 DNA: TGTGCCATCAGCGACTGGACAGGGGACTATGGCTACACCTTC
clone size: -; V gene: TRBV5-4; J gene: TRBJ1-1; D gene: -; CDR3 protein: CASSLVGQNTEAFF; CDR3 DNA: TGTGCCAGCAGCTTGGTCGGACAGAACACTGAAGCTTTCTTT
clone size: -; V gene: TRBV25-1; J gene: TRBJ2-5; D gene: TRBD2; CDR3 protein: CASSEYVLAGSQETQYF; CDR3 DNA: TGTGCCAGCAGTGAATATGTACTAGCGGGGTCGCAAGAGACCCAGTACTTC
clone size: few; V gene: TRBV19; J gene: TRBJ2-7; D gene: -; CDR3 protein: CASSPRVGEQYF; CDR3 DNA: TGTGCCAGTAGTCCTAGAGTTGGCGAGCAGTACTTC
clone size: -; V gene: TRBV7-9; J gene: TRBJ1-1; D gene: -; CDR3 protein: CASSPIVGAEAFF; CDR3 DNA: TGTGCCAGCAGCCCTATCGTCGGGGCTGAAGCTTTCTTT
clone size: -; V gene: TRBV12-3/TRBV12-4; J gene: TRBJ2-7; D gene: -; CDR3 protein: CASSLGGAEQYF; CDR3 DNA: TGTGCCAGCAGTTTGGGGGGAGCCGAGCAGTACTTC
clone size: -; V gene: TRBV5-6; J gene: TRBJ1-2; D gene: -; CDR3 protein: CASSLGQIYGYTF; CDR3 DNA: TGTGCCAGCAGCTTGGGTCAGATCTATGGCTACACCTTC
clone size: -; V gene: TRBV12-3/TRBV12-4; J gene: TRBJ2-2; D gene: -; CDR3 protein: CASSSTGPGELFF; CDR3 DNA: TGTGCCAGCAGTTCTACAGGGCCCGGGGAGCTGTTTTTT
clone size: -; V gene: TRBV30; J gene: TRBJ1-2; D gene: -; CDR3 protein: CAYNGGSHEARYGYTF; CDR3 DNA: TGTGCCTACAACGGAGGGAGCCACGAGGCCCGGTATGGCTACACCTTC